This T cell receptor beta chain was obtained from a study of T cell responses to AZD1222 COVID-19 vaccine. The study's findings and limits: The donors showed a predominance of white British ancestry and of females, with possible underestimation of clonal diversity.

The V gene's germline CDR1 is MDHEN and CDR2 SYDVKM. Trimming took 2 bases from V and 2 from J, leaving 9 bases between them. This CDR3 has 14 amino acids. In regard to this clone: Its matching antigen is unknown.

Assay: immunoSEQ multiplex PCR; the TCRdb copy retains only in-frame clones and omits some. The sample has under 100,000 clones, 80% to 90% seen once. The V gene is TRBV28, the J gene TRBJ1-2, with no clear D. This receptor was taken from an adult who received the AZD1222 COVID-19 vaccine. The input for sequencing was peripheral blood, taken 28 days after the second AZD1222 dose. CDR3 nucleotides: TGTGCCAGCAGTTTAGAGGCCAGGAACTATGGCTACACCTTC. This sequence encodes CASSLEARNYGYTF.